The text below deals with one TCR beta chain. Under the authors' procedure: The assay estimated nucleated cells by amplifying reference gene primers. This table comes from immunoSEQ multiplex PCR, and its TCRdb copy is limited to in-frame clones, with some not included. From that table come the V and J calls and clone size; the DNA was used to work out D and trimming. The repertoire holds almost 95,000 clones, with approximately 84% as singletons. The V end lost 3 bases, the J end lost 4 bases, and 18 bases lay between the germline ends. This CDR3 region has 16 residues. Germline CDR1 SGHAT, CDR2 FQNNGV. The data originate from a study of blood T cell repertoires in COVID-19. Study overall: COVID-19 samples collected from the United States, Italy and Spain covered acute and convalescent phases. T cells, B-cell-depleted T cells, or PBMCs supplied cDNA or gDNA.

The J gene is TRBJ1-1, the V gene TRBV11-2, with a tentative D call TRBD1 (5 bases). This sequence originates from a man aged 55-75 years with acute or convalescent COVID-19. Sequences were obtained from peripheral blood. CDR3 DNA: TGTGCCAGCAGCTTCTTTATAGGGGATAGAGGCACTGAAGCTTTCTTT. Encoded protein: CASSFFIGDRGTEAFF.